This passage covers 8 T cell receptor beta chains from one sample sequenced in a study of T cells in Graves' hyperthyroidism and ophthalmopathy. The source material, RNA transcripts, was used to amplify TCR beta CDR3 regions. TCR CDR3 regions were first amplified by RT-PCR with HTBI primers. TCRdb processed the multiplex PCR reads anew with MiXCR; each CDR3 protein has one entry. The sample lists approximately 510,000 distinct CDR3 sequences, over 35% occurring once. The specimen sequenced was peripheral blood or thyroid tissue (not recorded which). The receptors derive from an adult woman with Graves' disease, either hyperthyroidism or ophthalmopathy (not recorded which).

The chain carries TRBV29-1 and TRBJ2-6; 7 bases line up with TRBD1. Germline V gene lookup returns CDR1 SQVTM and CDR2 ANQGSEA. This CDR3 has 13 amino acids. V dropped 8 bases and J dropped 5; count of bases not matched to a gene: 6. CDR3 bases: TGCAGCCGATCGGACAGGCGGGCCAACGTCCTGACTTTC. This encodes CSRSDRRANVLTF.

Many counts were recorded for this clonotype. The chain recombines TRBV15 with TRBJ1-3, with unresolved D. Trimming cost V 2 bases and J 2 bases, with 4 bases left between them. The CDR3 contains 13 residues. Germline V lookup: CDR1 LNHNV, CDR2 YYDKDF (reference sequence). Written as DNA, the CDR3 is TGTGCCACCAGCAGACAGGCTGGAAACACCATATATTTT. Translated: CATSRQAGNTIYF.

As regards this clonotype: This sequence may be a read error, since a much larger clone differs from it by one base. The V gene is TRBV20-1, the J gene TRBJ2-7; TRBD1 matches at 8 bases. The CDR3 contains 15 residues. After removal of 5 bases from V and 5 bases from J, the junction contained 14 bases not matched to a gene. CDR1 DFQATT and CDR2 SNEGSKA come from the germline V gene (reference sequence). The CDR3 nucleotides are TGCAGTGCTTCCAAAGGGGCAGGGGGCCGTAACGAGCAGTACTTC. Its translation: CSASKGAGGRNEQYF.

This clonotype was seen at least ten times. The J gene is TRBJ2-7, the V gene TRBV7-2, with 9 bases that match TRBD2. V was pared by 4 bases and J by 6 bases, with 4 bases of the junction left unmatched. The germline V gene encodes CDR1 SGHTA and CDR2 FQGNSA. The CDR3 extends over 13 amino acids. The DNA for the CDR3 is TGTGCCAGCAGCTCTACTAGCGGGCTCGAGCAGTACTTC. It specifies CASSSTSGLEQYF.

Written as DNA, the CDR3 is TGTGCCAGCAGCGTAGACCTCAGCGGGGGCCTCCAAGAGACCCAGTACTTC. This encodes CASSVDLSGGLQETQYF. The V and J genes are TRBV9 and TRBJ2-5; 8 nucleotides line up with TRBD2. The germline V gene encodes CDR1 SGDLS and CDR2 YYNGEE. With V trimmed by 0 bases and J by 1 base, 8 bases remained unmatched. This CDR3 is 17 amino acids long.

In this sample, this clonotype turned up many times. V usage is TRBV6-1 and J usage is TRBJ2-7, with D perhaps being TRBD1 or TRBD2 (6 bases each). Germline V CDR1 and CDR2: MNHNS, SASEGT. This CDR3 is built from 15 residues. V was clipped by 8 bases and J by 0 bases, with 17 bases between them. DNA of the CDR3: TGTGCCAGCCAAGCCGTCGGGGGCCCCTCCTACGAGCAGTACTTC. Its translation: CASQAVGGPSYEQYF.

This clonotype has at least ten counts. The chain uses TRBV6-5 and TRBJ1-1; D gene ambiguous. V was cut by 2 bases and J by 3 bases, with 7 bases left in between. Germline values: CDR1 MNHEY, CDR2 SVGAGI. There are 13 residues in the CDR3. CDR3 sequence reads: CASSYGIDTEAFF. The CDR3 DNA sequence: TGTGCCAGCAGTTACGGGATTGACACTGAAGCTTTCTTT.

The V and J genes are TRBV7-9 and TRBJ1-4; D unresolved. Germline CDR1 and CDR2: SEHNR and FQNEAQ (reference sequence). V was pared by 5 bases and J by 5 bases, with 18 bases between. The CDR3 is 16 amino acids. DNA of the CDR3: TGTGCCAGCAGCGCCTCTCTGGCAGGTTACAATGAAAAACTGTTTTTT. It is translated as CASSASLAGYNEKLFF.